The rows below give T cell receptor beta chains drawn from one sample of a study of blood T cell repertoires in COVID-19. The table came from immunoSEQ multiplex PCR; TCRdb's copy has only in-frame clones and leaves some out. The repertoire holds about 77,000 clones, more than 75% seen once, with approximately 15% in the top ten. The sample comprised peripheral blood. These receptors all stem from a woman of 80 years or more with active or convalescent COVID-19. CDR3s include the opening cysteine and the closing phenylalanine or tryptophan. A D gene is named only where the DNA matches it firmly. A clone size is listed for some rows: how often the clone was seen (once, few, many), or a class if it is expanded.

length	size	V	D	J	CDR3	DNA
14	NA	TRBV7-8	TRBD2	TRBJ2-4	CASSHGGSKNIQYF	TGTGCCAGCAGCCACGGGGGGTCCAAAAACATTCAGTACTTC
15	NA	TRBV5-1	TRBD2	TRBJ2-1	CASSFPSGGAVEQFF	TGCGCCAGCAGCTTTCCTAGCGGGGGGGCCGTTGAGCAGTTCTTC
15	NA	TRBV19	TRBD1	TRBJ1-6	CASSPRQGVGSPLHF	TGTGCCAGTAGTCCCCGACAGGGGGTAGGGTCACCCCTCCACTTT
17	NA	TRBV5-1	TRBD2	TRBJ2-1	CASSLLPSLAGKNEQFF	TGCGCCAGCAGCCTCCTCCCCTCTCTAGCGGGGAAAAATGAGCAGTTCTTC
16	NA	TRBV11-2	TRBD2	TRBJ2-3	CASSSNTGGITDTQYF	TGTGCCAGCAGCTCAAACACGGGGGGAATCACAGATACGCAGTATTTT
15	NA	TRBV5-4	TRBD1	TRBJ2-3	CASSFFQGEVDTQYF	TGTGCCAGCAGCTTCTTCCAGGGGGAAGTAGATACGCAGTATTTT
13	NA	TRBV7-3	NA	TRBJ2-5	CASSPQRSGPQYF	TGTGCCAGCAGCCCACAGCGGTCTGGGCCCCAGTACTTC
18	NA	TRBV28	NA	TRBJ1-6	CASSFQDNYGYYNSPLHF	TGTGCCAGCAGTTTCCAGGACAACTACGGCTACTATAATTCACCCCTCCACTTT
15	NA	TRBV6-5	NA	TRBJ2-1	CASSYGRGPYNEQFF	TGTGCCAGCAGTTACGGGCGGGGGCCCTACAATGAGCAGTTCTTC
15	NA	TRBV6-5	TRBD2	TRBJ2-2	CASSGGGTGTGELFF	TGTGCCAGCAGCGGCGGGGGGACGGGAACCGGGGAGCTGTTTTTT
15	NA	TRBV30	NA	TRBJ2-5	CAWSVHGAGGETQYF	TGTGCCTGGAGTGTACACGGGGCCGGGGGAGAGACCCAGTACTTC
12	NA	TRBV7-9	NA	TRBJ1-2	CASSLGTYGYTF	TGTGCCAGCAGCTTGGGCACCTATGGCTACACCTTC
13	once	TRBV2	NA	TRBJ1-2	CASTWQGNYGYTF	TGTGCCAGCACCTGGCAGGGGAACTATGGCTACACCTTC
16	NA	TRBV27	TRBD2	TRBJ2-3	CASSPRPGGGLNTQYF	TGTGCCAGCAGTCCTCGCCCGGGGGGGGGACTTAATACGCAGTATTTT
15	NA	TRBV30	TRBD1	TRBJ2-1	CAWRQTGGSYNEQFF	TGTGCCTGGAGACAGACAGGGGGCTCCTACAATGAGCAGTTCTTC
13	large	TRBV2	NA	TRBJ2-7	CASSVVRGYEQYF	TGTGCCAGCAGTGTGGTAAGGGGCTACGAGCAGTACTTC
17	NA	TRBV18	NA	TRBJ1-3	CASSLTRETGSGNTIYF	TGTGCCAGCTCACTAACCAGGGAAACGGGCTCTGGAAACACCATATATTTT
14	once	TRBV29-1	TRBD1	TRBJ1-1	CSVPAGTGVTEAFF	TGCAGCGTTCCTGCCGGGACAGGGGTCACTGAAGCTTTCTTT
15	NA	TRBV6-4	TRBD1	TRBJ1-6	CASSPRQGNNSPLHF	TGTGCCAGCAGCCCCCGACAGGGAAATAATTCACCCCTCCACTTT
14	NA	TRBV18	TRBD1	TRBJ1-4	CASSPGQGNEKLFF	TGTGCCAGCTCACCAGGACAGGGTAATGAAAAACTGTTTTTT
13	NA	TRBV30	TRBD1	TRBJ1-2	CAWSPYDRDGYTF	TGTGCCTGGAGTCCCTACGACAGGGACGGCTACACCTTC
15	NA	TRBV7-9	TRBD1	TRBJ2-1	CASSSGTGGINEQFF	TGTGCCAGCAGCTCTGGGACAGGGGGTATCAATGAGCAGTTCTTC
16	NA	TRBV28	NA	TRBJ1-3	CASSLLDRPFGNTIYF	TGTGCCAGCAGTCTCCTCGACAGGCCCTTCGGAAACACCATATATTTT
15	few	TRBV7-9	TRBD2	TRBJ2-1	CASSFGGTTDNEQFF	TGTGCCAGCAGCTTCGGCGGGACTACGGACAATGAGCAGTTCTTC
13	once	TRBV18	NA	TRBJ2-7	CASSPGLNYEQYF	TGTGCCAGCTCACCCGGACTGAACTACGAGCAGTACTTC
14	NA	TRBV9	NA	TRBJ2-3	CASSAGVLTDTQYF	TGTGCCAGCAGCGCGGGGGTGTTGACAGATACGCAGTATTTT
16	NA	TRBV28	NA	TRBJ1-2	CASSRSTGPPSYGYTF	TGTGCCAGCAGTCGCTCCACAGGTCCTCCTTCTTATGGCTACACCTTC
16	NA	TRBV5-1	NA	TRBJ1-2	CASSLGRTVANYGYTF	TGCGCCAGCAGCTTGGGGCGGACAGTGGCTAACTATGGCTACACCTTC
17	NA	TRBV30	NA	TRBJ1-3	CAWKGGGSRSSGNTIYF	TGTGCCTGGAAGGGGGGGGGATCACGTAGCTCTGGAAACACCATATATTTT